The clone carrying this T cell receptor (beta chain) was picked up a small number of times. Its target is unknown. The data were obtained in a study of T cells in Graves' hyperthyroidism and ophthalmopathy. Study results and caveats: From stable hyperthyroidism, ophthalmopathy was separated by a 13 V-J model. Researchers found most expanded thyroid clonotypes above 0.001 in blood as well.

Germline V gene sequence: CDR1 SGHVS, CDR2 FNYEAQ. The CDR3 sequence is 16 residues long. V lost 2 bases, J lost 3 bases, and 14 bases lay in between. RNA transcripts were the template for amplifying TCR beta CDR3 regions. The TCR CDR3 was amplified in a first-round RT-PCR using the HTBI primer set. TCRdb re-called the multiplex PCR reads through MiXCR, storing one row per CDR3 protein. The sample yields hundreds of thousands of distinct CDR3 sequences, around 45% seen once. The TCR was taken from a young woman with Graves' hyperthyroidism. The sequenced material came from peripheral blood or thyroid tissue (not recorded which). The gene calls are TRBV7-6 and TRBJ1-3; D not certain. The CDR3 coding sequence is TGTGCCAGCAGCTTATATTCCTCCAGTTATGGAAACACCATATATTTT. It yields the protein CASSLYSSSYGNTIYF. The whole variable domain, remainder taken from reference TRBV7-6 and TRBJ1-3, is GAGVSQSPRYKVTKRGQDVALRCDPISGHVSLYWYRQALGQGPEFLTYFNYEAQQDKSGLPNDRFSAERPEGSISTLTIQRTEQRDSAMYRCASSLYSSSYGNTIYFGEGSWLTVV.